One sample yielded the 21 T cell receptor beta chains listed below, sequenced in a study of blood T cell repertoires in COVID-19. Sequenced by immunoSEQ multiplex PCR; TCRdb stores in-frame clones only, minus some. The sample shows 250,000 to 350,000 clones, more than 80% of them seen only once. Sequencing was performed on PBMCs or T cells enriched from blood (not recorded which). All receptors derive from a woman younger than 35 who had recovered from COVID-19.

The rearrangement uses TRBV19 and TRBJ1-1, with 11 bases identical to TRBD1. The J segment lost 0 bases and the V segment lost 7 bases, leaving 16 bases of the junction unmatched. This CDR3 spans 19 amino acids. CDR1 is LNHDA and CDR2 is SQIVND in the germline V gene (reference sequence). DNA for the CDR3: TGTGCCAGTATTTCGGACAGGGGGCGCGGGAATAGTATGAACACTGAAGCTTTCTTT. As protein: CASISDRGRGNSMNTEAFF.

CDR3 nucleotide sequence: TGCGCCAGCAGCCGCGCACAGTCAAATGAAAAACTGTTTTTT. Protein: CASSRAQSNEKLFF. The chain couples TRBV5-1 to TRBJ1-4; D not certain. This CDR3 comprises 14 residues. Between the trimmed V and J ends, which lost 4 bases and 5 bases, there was a span of 12 bases. CDR1 is SGHRS and CDR2 is YFSETQ in the germline V gene.

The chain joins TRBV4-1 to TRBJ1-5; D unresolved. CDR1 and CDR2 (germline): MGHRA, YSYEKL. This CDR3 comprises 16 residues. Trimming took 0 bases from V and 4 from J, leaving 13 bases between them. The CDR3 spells CASSQDPGSQNQPQHF. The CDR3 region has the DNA TGCGCCAGCAGCCAAGATCCGGGATCACAGAATCAGCCCCAGCATTTT.

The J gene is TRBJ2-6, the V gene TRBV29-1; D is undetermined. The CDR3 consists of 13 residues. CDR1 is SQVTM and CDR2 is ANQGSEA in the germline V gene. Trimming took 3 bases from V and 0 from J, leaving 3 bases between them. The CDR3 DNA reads TGCAGCGTTGACAGCTCTGGGGCCAACGTCCTGACTTTC. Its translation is CSVDSSGANVLTF. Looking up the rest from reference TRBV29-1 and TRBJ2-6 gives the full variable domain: SAVISQKPSRDICQRGTSLTIQCQVDSQVTMMFWYRQQPGQSLTLIATANQGSEATYESGFVIDKFPISRPNLTFSTLTVSNMSPEDSSIYLCSVDSSGANVLTFGAGSRLTVL.

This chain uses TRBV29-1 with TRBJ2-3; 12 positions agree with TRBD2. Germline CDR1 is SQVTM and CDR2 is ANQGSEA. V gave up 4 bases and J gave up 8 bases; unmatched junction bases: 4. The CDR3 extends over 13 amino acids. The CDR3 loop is CSVVGLAGSTQYF. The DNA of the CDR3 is TGCAGCGTTGTGGGACTAGCGGGTAGTACGCAGTATTTT.

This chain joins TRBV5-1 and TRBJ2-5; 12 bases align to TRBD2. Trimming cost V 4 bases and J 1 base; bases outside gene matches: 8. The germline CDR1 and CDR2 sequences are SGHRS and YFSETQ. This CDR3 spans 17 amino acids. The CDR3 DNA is TGCGCCAGCAGCCCCGGACTAGCGGGAAACCTCCAAGAGACCCAGTACTTC. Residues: CASSPGLAGNLQETQYF.

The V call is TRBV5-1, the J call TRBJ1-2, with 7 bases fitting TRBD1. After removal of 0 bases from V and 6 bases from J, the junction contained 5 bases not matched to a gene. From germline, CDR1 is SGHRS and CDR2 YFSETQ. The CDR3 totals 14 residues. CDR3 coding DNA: TGCGCCAGCAGCTTGGGTAGGGGGCCGGATGGCTACACCTTC. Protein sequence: CASSLGRGPDGYTF.

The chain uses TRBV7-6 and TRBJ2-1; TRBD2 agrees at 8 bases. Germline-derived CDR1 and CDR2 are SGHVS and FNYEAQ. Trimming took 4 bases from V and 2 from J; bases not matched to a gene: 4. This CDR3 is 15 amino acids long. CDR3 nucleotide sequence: TGTGCCAGCAGCTCCATAGCGGGGACCTACAATGAGCAGTTCTTC. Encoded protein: CASSSIAGTYNEQFF.

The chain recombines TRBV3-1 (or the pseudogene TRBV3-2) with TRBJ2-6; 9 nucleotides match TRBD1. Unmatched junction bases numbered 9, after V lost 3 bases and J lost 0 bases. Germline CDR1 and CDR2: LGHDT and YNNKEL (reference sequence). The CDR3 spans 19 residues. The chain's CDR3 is CASSHLRTGAHSGANVLTF. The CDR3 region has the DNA TGTGCCAGCAGCCACCTAAGGACAGGGGCGCACTCTGGGGCCAACGTCCTGACTTTC.

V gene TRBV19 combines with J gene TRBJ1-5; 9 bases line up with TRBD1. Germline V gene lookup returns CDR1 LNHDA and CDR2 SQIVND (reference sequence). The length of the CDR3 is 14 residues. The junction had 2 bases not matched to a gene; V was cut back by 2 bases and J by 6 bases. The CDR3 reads CASSITGGSQPQHF. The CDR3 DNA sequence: TGTGCCAGTAGTATAACAGGGGGCTCTCAGCCCCAGCATTTT.

This chain's CDR3 is CASSDDRYYGYTF. In nucleotides, the CDR3 is TGTGCCAGCTCAGACGACAGATACTATGGCTACACCTTC. This rearrangement joins TRBV18 to TRBJ1-2, with D maybe TRBD1 (5 bases). Germline CDR1 KGHSH, CDR2 LQKENI. Trimming removed 5 bases from V and 3 bases from J, with 10 bases in between. The CDR3 loop spans 13 amino acids.

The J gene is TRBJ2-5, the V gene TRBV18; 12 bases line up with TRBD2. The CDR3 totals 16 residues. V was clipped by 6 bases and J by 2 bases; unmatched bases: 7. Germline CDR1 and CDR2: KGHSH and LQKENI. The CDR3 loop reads CASSQELAGGQETQYF. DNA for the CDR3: TGTGCCAGCTCCCAGGAACTAGCGGGGGGACAAGAGACCCAGTACTTC.

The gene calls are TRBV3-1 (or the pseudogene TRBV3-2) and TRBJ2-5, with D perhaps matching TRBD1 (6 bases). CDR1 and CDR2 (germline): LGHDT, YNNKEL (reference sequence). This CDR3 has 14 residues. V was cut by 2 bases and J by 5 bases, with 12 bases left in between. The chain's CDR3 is CASSQSWGHETQYF. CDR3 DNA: TGTGCCAGCAGCCAATCTTGGGGGCACGAGACCCAGTACTTC.

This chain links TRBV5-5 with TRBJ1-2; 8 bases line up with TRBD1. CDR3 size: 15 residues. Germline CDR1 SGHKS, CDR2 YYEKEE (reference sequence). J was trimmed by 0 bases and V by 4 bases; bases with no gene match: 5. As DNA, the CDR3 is TGTGCCAGCAGCCCCGGACAGGGACCTAACTATGGCTACACCTTC. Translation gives CASSPGQGPNYGYTF.

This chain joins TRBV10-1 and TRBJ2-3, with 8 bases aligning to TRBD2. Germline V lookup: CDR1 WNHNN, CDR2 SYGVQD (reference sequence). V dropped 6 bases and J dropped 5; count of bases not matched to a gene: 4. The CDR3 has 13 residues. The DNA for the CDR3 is TGCGCCAGCAGCTACGGGGGGGGAGATACGCAGTATTTT. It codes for CASSYGGGDTQYF.

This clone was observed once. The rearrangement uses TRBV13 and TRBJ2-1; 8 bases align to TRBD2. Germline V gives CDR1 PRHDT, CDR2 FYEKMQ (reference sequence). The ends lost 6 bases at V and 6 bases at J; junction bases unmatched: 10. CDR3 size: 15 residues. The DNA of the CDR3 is TGTGCCAGCAGTTTCAAGCGGGGGAACCGCAATGAGCAGTTCTTC. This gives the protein CASSFKRGNRNEQFF.

CDR3 bases: TGTGCCAGCAGCCTGGGGGGAACGGGAGAGCAGTACTTC. Its translation is CASSLGGTGEQYF. The chain combines TRBV7-9 with TRBJ2-7; maybe TRBD2 (6 bases). The V gene lost 5 bases and the J gene lost 7 bases, with 15 bases spanning the gap. CDR3 length equals 13 residues. Germline lookup yields CDR1 SEHNR and CDR2 FQNEAQ (reference sequence).

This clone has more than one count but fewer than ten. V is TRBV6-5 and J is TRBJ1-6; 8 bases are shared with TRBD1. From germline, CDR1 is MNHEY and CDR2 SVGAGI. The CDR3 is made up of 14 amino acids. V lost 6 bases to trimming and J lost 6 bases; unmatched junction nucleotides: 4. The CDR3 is CASRAGGGNSPLHF. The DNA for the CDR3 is TGTGCCAGCAGAGCAGGGGGCGGTAATTCACCCCTCCACTTT.

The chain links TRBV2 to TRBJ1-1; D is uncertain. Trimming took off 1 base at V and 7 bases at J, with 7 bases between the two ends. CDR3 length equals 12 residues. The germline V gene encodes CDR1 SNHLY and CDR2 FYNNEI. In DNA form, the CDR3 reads TGTGCCAGCAGTGAAGTAGGACTTGAAGCTTTCTTT. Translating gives CASSEVGLEAFF.

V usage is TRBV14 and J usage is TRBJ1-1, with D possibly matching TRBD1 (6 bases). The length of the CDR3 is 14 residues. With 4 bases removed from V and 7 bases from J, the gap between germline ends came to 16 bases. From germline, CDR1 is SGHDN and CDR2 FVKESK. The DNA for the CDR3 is TGTGCCAGCAGCCTTGCGGGGGGGCAAGGTGAAGCTTTCTTT. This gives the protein CASSLAGGQGEAFF.

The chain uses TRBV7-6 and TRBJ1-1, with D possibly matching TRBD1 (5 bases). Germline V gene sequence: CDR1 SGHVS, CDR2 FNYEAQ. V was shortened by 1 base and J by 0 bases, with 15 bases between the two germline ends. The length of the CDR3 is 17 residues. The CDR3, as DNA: TGTGCCAGCAGCTTAGAGGAGCCAGGGCACATGAACACTGAAGCTTTCTTT. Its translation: CASSLEEPGHMNTEAFF.